This T cell receptor beta chain was sequenced during a study of cytomegalovirus exposure and HLA in healthy donors. Assay used: immunoSEQ multiplex PCR; TCRdb lists only in-frame clones, some missing. The data contain about 73,000 clones, 80% to 90% of them singletons. V was pared by 6 bases and J by 7 bases, with 19 bases between. Germline values: CDR1 SGHDT, CDR2 YYEEEE. CDR3 length: 15 amino acids. The sequencing input was PBMCs. The chain joins TRBV5-6 to TRBJ2-2; possibly TRBD2 for D (7 bases). The receptor's source is a young woman in good health and CMV-seropositive. DNA of the CDR3: TGTGCCAGCACTAACTTCGGGGGGCTTGGCGGGGAGCTGTTTTTT. Encoded protein: CASTNFGGLGGELFF. The whole variable domain, filled in from reference TRBV5-6 and TRBJ2-2, reads DAGVTQSPTHLIKTRGQQVTLRCSPKSGHDTVSWYQQALGQGPQFIFQYYEEEERQRGNFPDRFSGHQFPNYSSELNVNALLLGDSALYLCASTNFGGLGGELFFGEGSRLTVL.